What follows are 2 T cell receptor beta chains derived from one specimen sequenced in a study of blood T cell repertoires in COVID-19. Sequencing used immunoSEQ multiplex PCR; TCRdb keeps in-frame clones, though not all of them. This sample has 100,000 to 150,000 clones; roughly nine tenths occur once, and the top ten carry approximately 7.2%. Sequences were obtained from peripheral blood. The origin of the receptors is a man between 65 and 79 years old who had recovered from COVID-19.

The V and J genes are TRBV7-9 and TRBJ2-3; TRBD1 matches at 9 bases. Germline CDR1 and CDR2: SEHNR and FQNEAQ (reference sequence). This CDR3 is 16 amino acids long. V dropped 1 base and J dropped 4; count of bases not matched to a gene: 6. The DNA of the CDR3 is TGTGCCAGCAGCTTAGGACCGGGACAGGGCCCAGATACGCAGTATTTT. Translated: CASSLGPGQGPDTQYF.

The gene calls are TRBV5-1 and TRBJ2-3; 7 bases fit TRBD2. The CDR3 sequence is 16 residues long. Germline assignment: CDR1 SGHRS and CDR2 YFSETQ. The V segment lost 4 bases and the J segment 2 bases; nucleotides outside the gene matches: 10. The CDR3 sequence: CASSAPERDYTDTQYF. CDR3 DNA: TGCGCCAGCAGCGCCCCTGAGCGGGACTACACAGATACGCAGTATTTT.